This TCR beta chain stems from a study of blood T cell repertoires in COVID-19. Participant-reported clinical history was the basis for cohort assignment. Study processing details: Reference gene primers were amplified, and this amplification served to estimate nucleated cell counts. Assay used: immunoSEQ multiplex PCR; TCRdb lists only in-frame clones, some missing. That table gives V, J and clone size, and the DNA gave D and trimming. The sample has more than 450,000 clones, around 87% seen once. This TCR was sampled from a woman aged 18-35 years who had recovered from COVID-19. The sample was PBMCs or T cells enriched from blood (not recorded which).

The chain's CDR3 is CACRDLGGYGYTF. CDR3 nucleotide sequence: TGTGCCTGCCGGGACCTAGGGGGCTATGGCTACACCTTC. The chain couples TRBV30 to TRBJ1-2; possibly TRBD1 for D (6 bases). Germline V gene sequence: CDR1 GTSNPN, CDR2 SVGIG (reference sequence). This CDR3 has 13 amino acids. V was trimmed by 6 bases and J by 4 bases, leaving 15 bases between them.